Sequencing of this TCR beta chain was carried out in a study of naive and memory T cell subsets. Findings of the study overall: Possibly reflecting memory cells re-expressing CD45RA, a few larger clonotypes occurred in naive repertoires, especially CD8.

Trimming shortened V by 5 bases and J by 6 bases, and 11 bases separated the two germline ends. The CDR3 covers 13 residues. Germline CDR1 is SGHTA and CDR2 is FQGNSA. This clonotype was picked up a small number of times. Antigen specificity is unknown. An equimolar mix of two oligonucleotides served as the beta constant-region primer for TRBC1 and TRBC2. The ligated cDNA underwent four PCR rounds using SP2 and nested alpha and beta constant-region primers. Each CDR3 protein gets one entry after TCRdb re-called the UMI-ligation and nested PCR reads with MiXCR. The table includes 150,000 or so distinct CDR3 sequences, roughly 20% detected once.

The TCR comes from a human donor in good health. The sample was naive CD4+ T cells from blood. V and J are TRBV7-2 and TRBJ2-1; D might be TRBD2 (6 bases). In DNA, the CDR3 is TGTGCCAGCAGCAAGGGACTCCCCAATGAGCAGTTCTTC. This translates into CASSKGLPNEQFF.